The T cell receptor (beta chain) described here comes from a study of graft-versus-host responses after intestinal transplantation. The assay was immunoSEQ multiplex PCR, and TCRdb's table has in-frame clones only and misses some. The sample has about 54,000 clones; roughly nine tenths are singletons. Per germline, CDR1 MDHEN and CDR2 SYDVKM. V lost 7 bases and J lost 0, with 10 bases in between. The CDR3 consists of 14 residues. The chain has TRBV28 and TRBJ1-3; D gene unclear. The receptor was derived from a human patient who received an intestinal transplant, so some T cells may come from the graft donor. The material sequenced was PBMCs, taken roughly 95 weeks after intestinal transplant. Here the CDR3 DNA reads TGTGCCAGCACAAGGACGTTCTCTGGAAACACCATATATTTT. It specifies CASTRTFSGNTIYF.